Reported below is one T cell receptor (beta chain). Antigen specificity is unknown. The data stem from a study of T cell repertoires in cytomegalovirus infection. Study background: Selected CMV epitopes included recently identified HLA-C-restricted ones as well as well-studied HLA-B-restricted ones. CMV infection together with matching HLA type was indicated by public TCR beta signatures. The study, taken as a whole, reports: CMV-specific TCR beta clonotypes restricted by HLA-C were the ones dominating the ex vivo response.

A single record per CDR3 protein comes from TCRdb applying MiXCR to the reads. The table records approximately 1,000,000 distinct CDR3 sequences, about a third of them present only once. CDR3 length: 16 residues. V gave up 4 bases and J gave up 1 base; unmatched junction bases: 2. The source was cultured CD8+ T cells from PBMCs, collected from culture after CMV antigen stimulation. The chain uses TRBV12-3 or TRBV12-4 and TRBJ2-2; TRBD2 agrees at 11 bases. This clonotype originated in a human donor in good health (CMV status not recorded). Some clones in this sample may be carry-over from other donors' samples. In nucleotides, the CDR3 is TGTGCCAGCAGTTGGCTAGCGGGGGGGAACACCGGGGAGCTGTTTTTT. Protein product: CASSWLAGGNTGELFF.